The next 20 T cell receptor beta chains were all read from a single sample in a study of blood T cell repertoires in COVID-19. Using immunoSEQ multiplex PCR, the repertoire was profiled, and TCRdb retains in-frame clones only, with some absent. The sample includes over 100,000 clones, approximately 80% of them seen just once. The sequenced sample consisted of peripheral blood. The receptors shown here come from a woman aged 55-70 years with acute or convalescent COVID-19.

J is TRBJ1-1 and V is TRBV7-9, with TRBD1 identical over 8 bases. CDR3 length: 14 residues. V was clipped by 6 bases and J by 7 bases; unmatched bases: 10. Germline V lookup: CDR1 SEHNR, CDR2 FQNEAQ (reference sequence). CDR3 loop: CASRRSQGAGEAFF. For the CDR3, the DNA is TGTGCCAGCAGGCGAAGTCAGGGGGCCGGTGAAGCTTTCTTT.

V usage is TRBV7-9 and J usage is TRBJ2-1; perhaps TRBD2 as D (5 bases). Germline V lookup: CDR1 SEHNR, CDR2 FQNEAQ (reference sequence). The CDR3 runs to 14 residues. Trimming removed 2 bases from V and 9 bases from J, with 14 bases in between. CDR3 region: CASSLRAAGGEQFF. The CDR3 DNA follows: TGTGCCAGCAGCTTACGGGCGGCCGGAGGTGAGCAGTTCTTC.

About this clone: The sample contains more than one DNA sequence encoding this CDR3. This chain connects TRBV9 to TRBJ1-1; the D is unclear. V lost 0 bases and J 0 bases, leaving 3 bases between the germline ends. CDR1 and CDR2 from the germline V gene are SGDLS and YYNGEE. This CDR3 spans 13 amino acids. CDR3 nucleotide sequence: TGTGCCAGCAGCGTAGATATGAACACTGAAGCTTTCTTT. This sequence encodes CASSVDMNTEAFF.

The CDR3 spells CASSLGSRDFGYTF. The CDR3 coding sequence is TGTGCCAGCAGCTTGGGGTCCAGGGATTTTGGCTACACCTTC. The genes are TRBV11-2 and TRBJ1-2, with D tentatively TRBD1 (5 bases). The germline V gene encodes CDR1 SGHAT and CDR2 FQNNGV. Trimming took off 3 bases at V and 7 bases at J, with 15 bases between the two ends. This CDR3 has 14 residues.

CDR3 sequence reads: CASSVEPQKPNYGYTF. As DNA, the CDR3 is TGTGCCAGCAGCGTAGAGCCACAGAAACCTAACTATGGCTACACCTTC. The chain uses TRBV9 and TRBJ1-2, with no clear D. The ends were cut back, 0 bases at V and 0 bases at J, with 12 bases in the middle. Germline V gives CDR1 SGDLS, CDR2 YYNGEE. The CDR3 consists of 16 residues. The full variable domain, with the rest looked up from reference TRBV9 and TRBJ1-2, is DSGVTQTPKHLITATGQRVTLRCSPRSGDLSVYWYQQSLDQGLQFLIQYYNGEERAKGNILERFSAQQFPDLHSELNLSSLELGDSALYFCASSVEPQKPNYGYTFGSGTRLTVV.

The rearrangement joins TRBV30 to TRBJ1-1, with 9 bases lining up with TRBD1. Losses at the gene ends were 2 bases for V and 7 bases for J; bases not matched to a gene: 5. CDR1 GTSNPN and CDR2 SVGIG come from the germline V gene (reference sequence). The CDR3 extends over 13 amino acids. The CDR3 DNA follows: TGTGCCTGGAGTAGGGACAGGGCCCTTGAAGCTTTCTTT. Encoded protein: CAWSRDRALEAFF.

The chain employs TRBV14 and TRBJ1-2; D gene uncertain. CDR3 length: 12 residues. Germline CDR1 SGHDN, CDR2 FVKESK. The germline V and J ends were trimmed by 3 bases and 8 bases, with 10 bases remaining between them. CDR3 sequence (DNA): TGTGCCAGCAGCCAGTACGAGTTCGGCTACACCTTC. Its translation is CASSQYEFGYTF.

CDR3 DNA sequence: TGTGCCAGCCTGAAACCCGACAGGGCGTCCGGCTACACCTTC. Translating gives CASLKPDRASGYTF. The rearrangement uses TRBV5-6 and TRBJ1-2; 7 nucleotides line up with TRBD1. V lost 7 bases to trimming and J lost 8 bases; unmatched junction nucleotides: 14. The germline gives CDR1 SGHDT, CDR2 YYEEEE. CDR3 length equals 14 residues.

The V call is TRBV19, the J call TRBJ1-1, with unresolved D. V lost 8 bases and J 3 bases, leaving 13 bases between the germline ends. Germline V gene sequence: CDR1 LNHDA, CDR2 SQIVND (reference sequence). CDR3 size: 13 residues. CDR3 residues: CASRPVPDTEAFF. The CDR3, as DNA: TGTGCCAGTCGCCCGGTCCCGGACACTGAAGCTTTCTTT.

The V call is TRBV5-1, the J call TRBJ2-3, with TRBD1 as a possible D gene (5 bases). Trimming removed 7 bases at V and 3 bases at J, with 18 bases between. Germline CDR1 SGHRS, CDR2 YFSETQ. The CDR3 extends over 15 amino acids. This chain's CDR3 is CASRESLTATDTQYF. For the CDR3, the DNA is TGCGCCAGCCGCGAGTCCTTGACAGCTACAGATACGCAGTATTTT.

The CDR3 protein is CASSWGTGSVNEQFF. The CDR3 DNA reads as TGCGCCAGCAGCTGGGGCACAGGCTCGGTAAATGAGCAGTTCTTC. The chain employs TRBV5-1 and TRBJ2-1, with D perhaps matching TRBD1 (5 bases). This CDR3 comprises 15 residues. V shed 3 bases and J shed 7 bases, with 17 bases lying between them. Looked up from germline, CDR1 is SGHRS and CDR2 is YFSETQ.

V usage is TRBV7-3 and J usage is TRBJ1-2; D is unresolved. The CDR3 totals 13 residues. The germline V gene has CDR1 SGHTA and CDR2 FQGTGA. V lost 0 bases to trimming and J lost 8 bases, with 10 bases between them. CDR3 in amino acids: CASSLTHEEGYTF. CDR3 nucleotide sequence: TGTGCCAGCAGCTTAACCCATGAAGAGGGCTACACCTTC.

V gene TRBV6-5 combines with J gene TRBJ1-6; possible D gene TRBD1, 6 bases. V lost 2 bases to trimming and J lost 14 bases, with 16 bases between them. The CDR3 loop spans 14 amino acids. Germline-derived CDR1 and CDR2 are MNHEY and SVGAGI. The CDR3 spells CASSYRQVTGALHF. In DNA form, the CDR3 reads TGTGCCAGCAGTTACAGACAGGTGACCGGGGCCCTCCACTTT.

For the CDR3, the DNA is TGTGCCAGTATCGAGGCAGAGACCCAGTACTTC. Its translation is CASIEAETQYF. This chain links TRBV28 with TRBJ2-5, with no clear D. Germline values: CDR1 MDHEN, CDR2 SYDVKM. The CDR3 sequence is 11 residues long. Trimming pared 9 bases from V and 4 bases from J, leaving 9 bases between.

The rearrangement joins TRBV7-3 to TRBJ2-3; D might be TRBD2 (6 bases). Trimming took off 8 bases at V and 5 bases at J, with 17 bases between the two ends. This CDR3 spans 14 amino acids. CDR1 SGHTA and CDR2 FQGTGA come from the germline V gene. The CDR3 sequence: CASRSGVIVDTQYF. DNA for the CDR3: TGTGCCAGCCGATCGGGGGTAATAGTAGATACGCAGTATTTT.

This chain connects TRBV2 to TRBJ1-4, with a weak D call TRBD1 (5 bases). The length of the CDR3 is 13 residues. Germline V gene sequence: CDR1 SNHLY, CDR2 FYNNEI. The V end lost 7 bases, the J end lost 5 bases, and 11 bases lay between the germline ends. The CDR3 DNA is TGTGCCAGCAACTGGGACTCAAATGAAAAACTGTTTTTT. It yields the protein CASNWDSNEKLFF. The full variable domain, rest sourced from reference TRBV2 and TRBJ1-4, is EPEVTQTPSHQVTQMGQEVILRCVPISNHLYFYWYRQILGQKVEFLVSFYNNEISEKSEIFDDQFSVERPDGSNFTLKIRSTKLEDSAMYFCASNWDSNEKLFFGSGTQLSVL.

This clone occurred a few times. The rearrangement uses TRBV12-3 or TRBV12-4 and TRBJ1-2, with D possibly being TRBD1 (5 bases). The CDR3 runs to 13 residues. The ends were cut back, 5 bases at V and 8 bases at J, with 15 bases in the middle. CDR3 sequence: CASSLNPGEGYTF. In DNA, the CDR3 is TGTGCCAGCAGTCTCAACCCGGGGGAGGGCTACACCTTC.

The chain carries TRBV2 and TRBJ1-5, with no clear D. Germline CDR1 reads SNHLY; CDR2 reads FYNNEI. The CDR3 sequence is 12 residues long. Deletions cut 4 bases from V and 4 bases from J, with 5 bases between. The CDR3 loop is CASSVLNQPQHF. The DNA of the CDR3 is TGTGCCAGCAGTGTTCTGAATCAGCCCCAGCATTTT.

This chain uses TRBV24-1 with TRBJ2-2; no definite D call. The CDR3 length is 12 residues. V was cut by 9 bases and J by 4 bases, with 8 bases left in between. The germline CDR1 and CDR2 sequences are KGHDR and SFDVKD. In DNA form, the CDR3 reads TGTGCCACCGGGCAGACCACCGGGGAGCTGTTTTTT. Translated: CATGQTTGELFF.

Turning to this clone: Other nucleotide sequences in the sample specify the same CDR3. The V call is TRBV5-1, the J call TRBJ2-1, with 10 bases identical to TRBD2. Germline V gene sequence: CDR1 SGHRS, CDR2 YFSETQ. The ends lost 4 bases at V and 0 bases at J; junction bases unmatched: 1. The CDR3 is 15 amino acids. DNA of the CDR3: TGCGCCAGCAGCCCTAGCGGGGGCTCCTACAATGAGCAGTTCTTC. This sequence encodes CASSPSGGSYNEQFF.